The 22 T cell receptor beta chains presented below share a single source sample, sequenced in a study of blood T cell repertoires in COVID-19. The method was immunoSEQ multiplex PCR; TCRdb's version includes in-frame clones alone and lacks a portion of them. Found here are about 480,000 clones, roughly 90% of them singletons; the top ten hold over 1.5%. The sequenced material came from PBMCs or T cells enriched from blood (not recorded which). Receptors were obtained from a woman in her forties who had recovered from COVID-19.

The chain joins TRBV3-1 (or the pseudogene TRBV3-2) to TRBJ1-2; TRBD1 is a possible D gene (5 bases). V dropped 0 bases and J dropped 4 bases, with 30 bases sitting between them. Germline CDR1 LGHDT, CDR2 YNNKEL (reference sequence). CDR3 size: 21 residues. DNA for the CDR3: TGTGCCAGCAGCCAAGATTTTTTTCCGCTAGGGGCTCGTCAGAAAGTCTATGGCTACACCTTC. Its protein product is CASSQDFFPLGARQKVYGYTF.

The chain has TRBV27 and TRBJ1-5; no firm D call. CDR3 length equals 16 residues. Germline CDR1 is MNHEY and CDR2 is SMNVEV (reference sequence). V was trimmed by 5 bases and J by 0 bases, leaving 14 bases between them. The CDR3 DNA reads TGTGCCAGCAGTCTCCAAGGTGCGGGTAGCAATCAGCCCCAGCATTTT. It translates to CASSLQGAGSNQPQHF.

V gene TRBV14 combines with J gene TRBJ1-1; 11 bases match TRBD1. The CDR3 totals 15 residues. CDR1 and CDR2 (germline): SGHDN, FVKESK. J was trimmed by 4 bases and V by 3 bases; bases with no gene match: 4. The CDR3 spells CASSHRTGGLTEAFF. CDR3 nucleotide sequence: TGTGCCAGCAGCCACCGGACAGGGGGCCTCACTGAAGCTTTCTTT.

The chain uses TRBV7-2 and TRBJ2-3; 8 bases agree with TRBD1. CDR3 length equals 14 residues. Trimming took 3 bases from V and 4 from J; bases not matched to a gene: 3. The germline V gene has CDR1 SGHTA and CDR2 FQGNSA. The CDR3 sequence is CASSFAGGPDTQYF. The CDR3 DNA reads as TGTGCCAGCAGCTTTGCAGGGGGCCCAGATACGCAGTATTTT.

Points on this clone: In the same sample, other DNA sequences code for this CDR3. The V gene is TRBV18, the J gene TRBJ2-7; 11 bases agree with TRBD1. V shed 3 bases, J shed 5 bases, and the junction held 3 bases outside the gene matches. Per germline, CDR1 KGHSH and CDR2 LQKENI. CDR3 size: 14 residues. As DNA, the CDR3 is TGTGCCAGCTCACCTGGGACAGGGGGGGACGAGCAGTACTTC. This codes for CASSPGTGGDEQYF.

This chain links TRBV9 with TRBJ1-3, with D possibly matching TRBD1 (6 bases). V shed 0 bases and J shed 2 bases, with 12 bases lying between them. The CDR3 is 16 amino acids. CDR1 and CDR2 (germline): SGDLS, YYNGEE. CDR3 loop: CASSVEGTYTGNTIYF. The CDR3 nucleotides are TGTGCCAGCAGCGTAGAGGGGACATACACTGGAAACACCATATATTTT.

The genes are TRBV18 and TRBJ2-1, with TRBD2 identical over 8 bases. CDR3 size: 17 residues. The ends lost 3 bases at V and 3 bases at J; junction bases unmatched: 10. The germline CDR1 and CDR2 sequences are KGHSH and LQKENI. The CDR3 loop reads CASSPLRSGSSYNEQFF. The CDR3 DNA sequence: TGTGCCAGCTCACCCCTTAGGAGCGGGAGTAGCTACAATGAGCAGTTCTTC.

The chain joins TRBV4-3 to TRBJ2-7; the match to TRBD1 covers 10 bases. CDR1 and CDR2 from the germline V gene are LGHNA and YSLEER. The V gene end was trimmed by 3 bases and the J gene end by 0 bases; junction bases not matched to a gene: 2. This CDR3 spans 15 amino acids. In DNA form, the CDR3 reads TGCGCCAGCAGCCACCGGGACAGGGGCTCCTACGAGCAGTACTTC. As protein: CASSHRDRGSYEQYF.

The chain links TRBV19 to TRBJ2-7; 8 bases align to TRBD1. Trimming at V came to 5 bases and at J to 0 bases, leaving 9 bases not matched to a gene. The CDR3 is 16 residues long. CDR1 is LNHDA and CDR2 is SQIVND in the germline V gene (reference sequence). This CDR3 reads CASSLPGTGASYEQYF. The CDR3 nucleotides are TGTGCCAGTAGTCTCCCAGGGACAGGCGCCTCCTACGAGCAGTACTTC. The full variable domain, with the rest looked up from reference TRBV19 and TRBJ2-7, is DGGITQSPKYLFRKEGQNVTLSCEQNLNHDAMYWYRQDPGQGLRLIYYSQIVNDFQKGDIAEGYSVSREKKESFPLTVTSAQKNPTAFYLCASSLPGTGASYEQYFGPGTRLTVT.

The chain carries TRBV18 and TRBJ1-1; maybe TRBD1 (6 bases). V was trimmed by 0 bases and J by 6 bases, leaving 17 bases between them. The CDR3 is 16 amino acids. The germline V gene has CDR1 KGHSH and CDR2 LQKENI. The CDR3 coding sequence is TGTGCCAGCTCACCACCACAGGGAAGGTTTTTCGCTGAAGCTTTCTTT. It specifies CASSPPQGRFFAEAFF.

The table lists this clone with a count of one. The CDR3 DNA follows: TGTGCCAGCAGCTTGGCCCCCTTAGTGGAGCGGGGCTACGAGCAGTACTTC. Translating it yields CASSLAPLVERGYEQYF. V is TRBV5-8 and J is TRBJ2-7, with 7 bases fitting TRBD2. The CDR3 sequence is 17 residues long. V lost 0 bases and J lost 3; bases outside the gene matches: 12. Germline-derived CDR1 and CDR2 are SGHTS and YDEGEE. Together with reference TRBV5-8 and TRBJ2-7, the CDR3 gives the full variable domain: EAGVTQSPTHLIKTRGQQATLRCSPISGHTSVYWYQQALGLGLQFLLWYDEGEERNRGNFPPRFSGRQFPNYSSELNVNALELEDSALYLCASSLAPLVERGYEQYFGPGTRLTVT.

This chain joins TRBV5-1 and TRBJ2-7; 11 bases are shared with TRBD2. The V gene end was trimmed by 2 bases and the J gene end by 4 bases; junction bases not matched to a gene: 11. CDR1 SGHRS and CDR2 YFSETQ come from the germline V gene. There are 17 residues in the CDR3. The CDR3 here is CASSFGTSGTMGYEQYF. The CDR3 nucleotides are TGCGCCAGCAGCTTCGGGACTAGCGGCACAATGGGATACGAGCAGTACTTC.

This sequence joins TRBV6-5 and TRBJ2-7; 7 bases match TRBD1. CDR1 MNHEY and CDR2 SVGAGI come from the germline V gene. V gave up 2 bases and J gave up 6 bases; unmatched junction bases: 13. CDR3 length: 16 amino acids. In DNA, the CDR3 is TGTGCCAGCAGTTACCAGGCCAGGGGGTTCAAACGCGAGCAGTACTTC. It translates to CASSYQARGFKREQYF.

The chain carries TRBV27 and TRBJ2-1, with D perhaps matching TRBD2 (6 bases). V gave up 5 bases and J gave up 4 bases, with 12 bases separating them. Looked up from germline, CDR1 is MNHEY and CDR2 is SMNVEV (reference sequence). This CDR3 comprises 14 residues. The CDR3 loop reads CASSARLVYNEQFF. The CDR3 coding sequence is TGTGCCAGCAGTGCCCGACTAGTGTACAATGAGCAGTTCTTC.

The rearrangement links TRBV5-4 to TRBJ2-3; 8 bases align to TRBD2. The CDR3 runs 16 residues. The J segment lost 2 bases and the V segment lost 0 bases, leaving 5 bases of the junction unmatched. CDR1 is SGHNT and CDR2 is YYREEE in the germline V gene (reference sequence). In nucleotides, the CDR3 is TGTGCCAGCAGCTTGGTCGGGACTAGGCTCACAGATACGCAGTATTTT. As protein: CASSLVGTRLTDTQYF.

The genes are TRBV30 and TRBJ2-3; 10 positions match TRBD2. Per germline, CDR1 GTSNPN and CDR2 SVGIG (reference sequence). The CDR3 consists of 15 residues. V dropped 3 bases and J dropped 4; count of bases not matched to a gene: 7. The CDR3 sequence is CAWRTLAGAPDTQYF. CDR3 in DNA: TGTGCCTGGAGGACCCTAGCGGGAGCTCCAGATACGCAGTATTTT.

This rearrangement joins TRBV13 to TRBJ2-6, with D perhaps matching TRBD2 (5 bases). V lost 4 bases and J lost 4, with 14 bases in between. This CDR3 comprises 16 residues. CDR1 is PRHDT and CDR2 is FYEKMQ in the germline V gene (reference sequence). The CDR3 is CASSYPRGRGANVLTF. In nucleotides, the CDR3 is TGTGCCAGCAGCTACCCCCGGGGTCGCGGGGCCAACGTCCTGACTTTC.

This clone was counted only a few times. The identical CDR3 is also encoded by other nucleotide sequences in the sample. The CDR3 bases are TGTGCCAGCAGCCTGGGACAGTACAATGAGCAGTTCTTC. The encoded protein is CASSLGQYNEQFF. This chain connects TRBV7-9 to TRBJ2-1, with 7 bases identical to TRBD1. The V gene end was trimmed by 5 bases and the J gene end by 4 bases; junction bases not matched to a gene: 2. The germline CDR1 and CDR2 sequences are SEHNR and FQNEAQ (reference sequence). This CDR3 region has 13 residues.

The chain links TRBV29-1 to TRBJ2-5; D might be TRBD2 (6 bases). V lost 3 bases, J lost 7 bases, and 36 bases lay in between. CDR3 length: 20 amino acids. The germline V gene encodes CDR1 SQVTM and CDR2 ANQGSEA. CDR3 coding DNA: TGCAGCGTTGAGTCGTCGGGGGTCGGTGTTTCGGCCAGGCCTGGGGGGACCCAGTACTTC. Encoded protein: CSVESSGVGVSARPGGTQYF.

The rearrangement joins TRBV19 to TRBJ1-1; 7 bases match TRBD1. Looked up from germline, CDR1 is LNHDA and CDR2 is SQIVND (reference sequence). V was clipped by 6 bases and J by 5 bases; unmatched bases: 6. The CDR3 has 13 amino acids. CDR3 protein: CASSQGQVTEAFF. CDR3 in DNA: TGTGCCAGTAGCCAAGGACAGGTGACTGAAGCTTTCTTT.

This clone was observed once. The V call is TRBV7-6, the J call TRBJ1-1, with TRBD1 as a possible D gene (6 bases). The length of the CDR3 is 15 residues. Germline loops: CDR1 SGHVS, CDR2 FNYEAQ. The ends were cut back, 4 bases at V and 5 bases at J, with 17 bases in the middle. DNA of the CDR3: TGTGCCAGCAGCTCCAGAGACAGGTTGGGGACTGAAGCTTTCTTT. It translates to CASSSRDRLGTEAFF.

The J gene is TRBJ2-7, the V gene TRBV19, with D possibly matching TRBD1 (5 bases). Germline lookup yields CDR1 LNHDA and CDR2 SQIVND (reference sequence). V was pared by 0 bases and J by 3 bases, with 9 bases between. The CDR3 length is 14 residues. CDR3 loop: CASSIDLGHYEQYF. Here the CDR3 DNA reads TGTGCCAGTAGTATAGATCTCGGACACTACGAGCAGTACTTC.